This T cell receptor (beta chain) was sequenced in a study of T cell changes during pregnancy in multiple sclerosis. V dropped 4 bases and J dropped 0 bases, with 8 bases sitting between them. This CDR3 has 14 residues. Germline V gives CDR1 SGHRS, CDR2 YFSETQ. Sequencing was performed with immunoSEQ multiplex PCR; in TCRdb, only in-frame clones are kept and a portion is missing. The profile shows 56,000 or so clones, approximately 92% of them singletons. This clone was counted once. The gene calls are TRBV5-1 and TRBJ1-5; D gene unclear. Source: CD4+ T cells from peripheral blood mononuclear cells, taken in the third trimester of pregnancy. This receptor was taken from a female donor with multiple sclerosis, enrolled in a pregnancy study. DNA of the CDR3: TGCGCCAGCAGCCTCTCCTATAGCAATCAGCCCCAGCATTTT. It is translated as CASSLSYSNQPQHF.